This T cell receptor (beta chain) was observed in a study of blood T cell repertoires in COVID-19. TCRdb keeps only in-frame clones here, not all; method: immunoSEQ multiplex PCR. The repertoire includes 250,000 to 300,000 clones, approximately 87% of them detected once, and about 12% sits in the top ten. After removal of 3 bases from V and 4 bases from J, the junction contained 2 bases not matched to a gene. Germline CDR1 is SGHNT and CDR2 is YYREEE (reference sequence). The CDR3 has 14 residues. The chain is built from TRBV5-4 and TRBJ2-5; 11 bases are shared with TRBD2. The material sequenced was peripheral blood. This clonotype originated in a woman under 40 with COVID-19, enrolled during active disease. CDR3 nucleotides: TGTGCCAGCAGCTCTCTAGCGGGGGGAGAGACCCAGTACTTC. Protein sequence: CASSSLAGGETQYF.